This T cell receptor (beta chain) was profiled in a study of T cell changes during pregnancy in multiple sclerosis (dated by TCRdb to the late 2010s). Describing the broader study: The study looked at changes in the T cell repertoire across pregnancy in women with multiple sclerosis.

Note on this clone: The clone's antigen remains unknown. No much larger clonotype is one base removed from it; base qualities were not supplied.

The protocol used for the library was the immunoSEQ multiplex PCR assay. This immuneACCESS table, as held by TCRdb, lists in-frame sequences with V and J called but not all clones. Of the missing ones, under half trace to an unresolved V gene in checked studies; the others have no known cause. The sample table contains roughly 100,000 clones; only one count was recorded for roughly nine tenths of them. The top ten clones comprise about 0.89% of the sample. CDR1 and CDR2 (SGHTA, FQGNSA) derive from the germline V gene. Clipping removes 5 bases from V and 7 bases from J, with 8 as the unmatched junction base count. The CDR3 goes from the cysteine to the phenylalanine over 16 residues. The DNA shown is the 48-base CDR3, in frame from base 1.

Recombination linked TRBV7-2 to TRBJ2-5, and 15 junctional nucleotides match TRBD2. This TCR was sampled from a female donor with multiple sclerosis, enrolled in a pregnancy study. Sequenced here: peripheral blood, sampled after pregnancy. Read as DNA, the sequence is TGTGCCAGCAGCCCCCTGGGACTAGCGGGGGGTGGGACCCAGTACTTC. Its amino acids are CASSPLGLAGGGTQYF.